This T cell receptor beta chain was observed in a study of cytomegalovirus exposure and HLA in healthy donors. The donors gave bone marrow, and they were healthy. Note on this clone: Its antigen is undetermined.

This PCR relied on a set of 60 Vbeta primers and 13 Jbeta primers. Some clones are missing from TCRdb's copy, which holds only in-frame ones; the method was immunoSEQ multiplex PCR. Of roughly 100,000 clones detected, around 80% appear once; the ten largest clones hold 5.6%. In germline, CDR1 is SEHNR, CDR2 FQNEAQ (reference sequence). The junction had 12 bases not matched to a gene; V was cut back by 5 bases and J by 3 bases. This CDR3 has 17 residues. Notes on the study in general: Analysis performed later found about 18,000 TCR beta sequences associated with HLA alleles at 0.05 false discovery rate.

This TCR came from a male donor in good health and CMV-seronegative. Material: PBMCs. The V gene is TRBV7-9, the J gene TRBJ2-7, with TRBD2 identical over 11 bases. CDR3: CASSPPQGLADHYEQYF. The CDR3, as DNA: TGTGCCAGCAGCCCGCCCCAGGGACTAGCGGATCACTACGAGCAGTACTTC. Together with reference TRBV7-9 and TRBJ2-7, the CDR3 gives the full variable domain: DTGVSQNPRHKITKRGQNVTFRCDPISEHNRLYWYRQTLGQGPEFLTYFQNEAQLEKSRLLSDRFSAERPKGSFSTLEIQRTEQGDSAMYLCASSPPQGLADHYEQYFGPGTRLTVT.